One sample yielded the 23 T cell receptor beta chains listed below, sequenced in a study of T cell clonality in common variable immunodeficiency. Assay: immunoSEQ multiplex PCR; the TCRdb copy retains only in-frame clones and omits some. The table lists 40,000 to 45,000 clones, with no singletons. The specimen sequenced was peripheral blood mononuclear cells. Every receptor here comes from a person aged 18 to 75 in good health.

This clone has at least ten counts. With the read ending 3 residues before the CDR3 end, the germline J gene is used to fill in that end. The chain is built from TRBV20-1 and TRBJ2-2; 12 nucleotides agree with TRBD1. Germline lookup yields CDR1 DFQATT and CDR2 SNEGSKA (reference sequence). This CDR3 comprises 16 residues. The CDR3 bases that were read are TGCAGTGCTAGGGGGGACAGGGGGCGAGCCTATTCACCG. Its protein product is CSARGDRGRAYSP. The CDR3 as a whole reads CSARGDRGRAYSPLFF.

This clone was seen many times. Sequencing ends 3 residues short of the CDR3 end; the germline J gene provides the rest. The rearrangement uses TRBV20-1 and TRBJ2-1, with TRBD2 matching 12 bases. The trim removed 2 bases at V and 7 bases at J, leaving 0 bases unmatched. Germline assignment: CDR1 DFQATT and CDR2 SNEGSKA (reference sequence). The CDR3 sequence is 13 residues long. The CDR3 DNA, read in part, is TGCAGTGCTAGACTAGCGGGGGGGAATGAG. It yields the protein CSARLAGGNE. The complete CDR3 sequence is CSARLAGGNEQFF.

This clone was picked up many times. The read is 3 residues too short to cover the CDR3 end, so that end is filled in from the germline J gene. The V gene is TRBV18, the J gene TRBJ2-1; possible D gene TRBD1, 5 bases. CDR3 length equals 15 residues. Trimming took 0 bases from V and 0 from J, leaving 6 bases between them. From germline, CDR1 is KGHSH and CDR2 LQKENI. The CDR3 loop is CASSPPGDSYNEQFF. The sequenced CDR3 bases are TGTGCCAGCTCACCACCAGGGGACTCCTACAATGAG.

Notes on this clone: Coverage ceases 3 residues before the CDR3 finishes, and the germline J gene fills in the end. This chain uses TRBV18 with TRBJ1-2; 9 nucleotides line up with TRBD1. Germline V gene lookup returns CDR1 KGHSH and CDR2 LQKENI. The CDR3 totals 14 residues. The sequenced CDR3 bases are TGTGCCAGCTCACCGGGACAGGGACCCTACGAC. Its protein is CASSPGQGPYD. The complete CDR3 reads CASSPGQGPYDYTF.

Comment on this clone: The DNA ends 3 residues before the CDR3 does, and the rest of the CDR3 is filled in from the germline J gene. V usage is TRBV5-6 and J usage is TRBJ2-1, with 10 bases matching TRBD2. Germline assignment: CDR1 SGHDT and CDR2 YYEEEE. The CDR3 is made up of 15 amino acids. V trimming: 7 bases; J trimming: 7 bases; junction bases outside the gene matches: 11. The CDR3: CASRLTSGNWNEQFF. The CDR3 DNA, read in part, is TGTGCCAGCCGACTAACTAGCGGGAATTGGAATGAG.

This clone was counted many times. The read gets to within 3 residues of the CDR3 end, and the germline J gene fills in the rest. The chain couples TRBV5-6 to TRBJ2-4, with D perhaps being TRBD1 or TRBD2 (5 bases each). The CDR3 sequence is 15 residues long. Trimming shortened V by 3 bases and J by 1 base, and 11 bases separated the two germline ends. Germline values: CDR1 SGHDT, CDR2 YYEEEE. CDR3 DNA (partial): TGTGCCAGCAGCTATGAGGGGAGCGCCAAAAACATT. It encodes CASSYEGSAKNI. The entire CDR3 protein is CASSYEGSAKNIQYF.

This clone showed up many times. From the germline J gene comes the end of the CDR3, since the read stops 3 residues before it. The chain employs TRBV2 and TRBJ2-1, with 7 bases fitting TRBD1. This CDR3 has 14 residues. CDR1 is SNHLY, CDR2 FYNNEI, per germline. The ends lost 6 bases at V and 0 bases at J; junction bases unmatched: 2. CDR3 DNA (partial): TGTGCCAGCAGGAGGGACAGCTCCTACAATGAG. As protein: CASRRDSSYNE. The CDR3 in full is CASRRDSSYNEQFF.

The sample holds many counts of this clone. The read comes to an end 3 residues before the CDR3 does, leaving the germline J gene to fill in the end. The chain combines TRBV5-1 with TRBJ2-1, with 8 positions matching TRBD2. The CDR3 consists of 17 residues. The junction had 13 bases not matched to a gene; V was cut back by 1 base and J by 7 bases. The germline CDR1 and CDR2 sequences are SGHRS and YFSETQ. This CDR3 reads CASSLRGSGALGNEQFF. CDR3 bases read: TGCGCCAGCAGCTTGAGGGGTAGCGGGGCGCTCGGAAATGAG.

This clone has a count of ten or more. Coverage ceases 3 residues before the CDR3 finishes, and the germline J gene fills in the end. V is TRBV20-1 and J is TRBJ2-1, with 7 bases matching TRBD2. The V segment lost 3 bases and the J segment 7 bases; nucleotides outside the gene matches: 9. The germline V gene encodes CDR1 DFQATT and CDR2 SNEGSKA (reference sequence). This CDR3 spans 14 amino acids. CDR3 sequence: CSARRLAAWNEQFF. The covered CDR3 bases are TGCAGTGCTAGGCGTCTAGCGGCCTGGAATGAG.

In its sample, this clone was seen many times. The missing CDR3 end, 3 residues past where the read stops, is filled in from the germline J gene. The rearrangement joins TRBV20-1 to TRBJ2-2; the match to TRBD2 covers 11 bases. Unmatched junction bases numbered 11, after V lost 5 bases and J lost 9 bases. This CDR3 contains 15 residues. Looked up from germline, CDR1 is DFQATT and CDR2 is SNEGSKA (reference sequence). The CDR3 sequence is CSASMGLAGGRELFF. CDR3 bases read: TGCAGTGCTTCTATGGGGCTAGCGGGAGGCAGGGAG.

This clone was picked up many times. The read falls 3 residues short of the CDR3 end, and the missing part is taken from the germline J gene. The V call is TRBV7-2, the J call TRBJ1-5; D possibly corresponds to TRBD1 (5 bases). The CDR3 loop spans 15 amino acids. CDR1 SGHTA and CDR2 FQGNSA come from the germline V gene. The V end lost 3 bases, the J end lost 0 bases, and 9 bases lay between the germline ends. CDR3 sequence reads: CASSFGGSSNQPQHF. Partial CDR3 DNA: TGTGCCAGCAGCTTCGGGGGTAGTAGCAATCAGCCC.

This clone was counted between two and nine times. The CDR3 extends 3 residues past the end of the read, so its final part is completed from the germline J gene. The chain has TRBV2 and TRBJ1-2, with 7 nucleotides matching TRBD1. This CDR3 is built from 13 residues. Trimming cost V 4 bases and J 4 bases; bases outside gene matches: 3. From germline, CDR1 is SNHLY and CDR2 FYNNEI. The CDR3 spells CASSGTGPYGYTF. The part of the CDR3 DNA that was read is TGTGCCAGCAGTGGGACAGGCCCCTATGGC.

By sample share, this clone is medium-sized (0.01 to 0.1%). The missing CDR3 end, 3 residues past where the read stops, is filled in from the germline J gene. The rearrangement uses TRBV5-6 and TRBJ2-7; D might be TRBD1 (6 bases). CDR1 is SGHDT, CDR2 YYEEEE, per germline. The CDR3 has 14 amino acids. Trimming took 5 bases from V and 2 from J, leaving 14 bases between them. CDR3 DNA (partial): TGTGCCAGCAGTAAGGACAGATTTACCTACGAG. This translates into CASSKDRFTYE. The whole CDR3 protein is CASSKDRFTYEQYF.

As regards this clone: The read terminates 3 residues before the CDR3 end, so the remaining end is supplied by the germline J gene. The J gene is TRBJ1-4, the V gene TRBV20-1; D may be TRBD1 (5 bases). The CDR3 has 19 residues. Germline CDR1 DFQATT, CDR2 SNEGSKA (reference sequence). The part of the CDR3 DNA that was read is TGCAGTGCTAGAGCTACTGCTGGGGGACGGGACTCTGGGGCCAACGTA. This encodes CSARATAGGRDSGANV. The entire CDR3 protein reads CSARATAGGRDSGANVLFF.

This clone was observed many times. The read terminates 3 residues before the CDR3 end, so the remaining end is supplied by the germline J gene. The chain is built from TRBV29-1 and TRBJ2-7; TRBD1 aligns across 7 bases. CDR3 length: 12 amino acids. Germline-derived CDR1 and CDR2 are SQVTM and ANQGSEA. Germline trimming cut 7 bases from V and 5 bases from J; bases unmatched to any gene: 8. CDR3 DNA (partial): TGCAGCGCTCAGACAGGGAACCACGAG. Amino acid sequence: CSAQTGNHE. The entire CDR3 reads CSAQTGNHEQYF.

This clone was observed many times. The read terminates 3 residues before the CDR3 end, so the remaining end is supplied by the germline J gene. This rearrangement joins TRBV30 to TRBJ2-3, with 11 bases that match TRBD2. Germline V gene lookup returns CDR1 GTSNPN and CDR2 SVGIG (reference sequence). The junction had 14 bases not matched to a gene; V was cut back by 2 bases and J by 1 base. The CDR3 has 19 residues. The CDR3: CAWSPHFSGRGPGTDTQYF. CDR3 DNA, as far as it was read: TGTGCCTGGAGTCCCCATTTTAGCGGGAGGGGCCCAGGCACAGATACG.

At least ten counts were recorded for this clone. Sequencing ends 3 residues short of the CDR3 end; the germline J gene provides the rest. The chain links TRBV7-9 to TRBJ1-1; D remains ambiguous. Trimming removed 5 bases from V and 1 base from J, with 11 bases in between. There are 14 residues in the CDR3. Germline-derived CDR1 and CDR2 are SEHNR and FQNEAQ (reference sequence). CDR3 residues: CASSPKRENTEAFF. CDR3 DNA (partial): TGTGCCAGCAGCCCTAAGCGGGAGAACACTGAA.

In this sample, this clone turned up many times. The CDR3 loop reads CAWRPTATGELFF. CDR3 DNA (partial): TGTGCCTGGAGACCGACAGCAACCGGGGAG. The V and J genes are TRBV30 and TRBJ2-2, with D possibly being TRBD1 (5 bases). The read ends 3 residues shy of where the CDR3 ends; the end is completed using the germline J gene. V lost 3 bases, J lost 5 bases, and 10 bases lay in between. This CDR3 has 13 residues. Germline loops: CDR1 GTSNPN, CDR2 SVGIG (reference sequence).

This clone was seen at least ten times. The read gets to within 3 residues of the CDR3 end, and the germline J gene fills in the rest. This chain connects TRBV20-1 to TRBJ2-2, with 8 bases identical to TRBD2. V was pared by 5 bases and J by 8 bases, with 13 bases of the junction left unmatched. Germline assignment: CDR1 DFQATT and CDR2 SNEGSKA (reference sequence). The CDR3 is 15 amino acids. The CDR3: CSAPRGSGTFGELFF. The sequenced CDR3 bases are TGCAGTGCTCCCCGGGGTAGCGGGACATTTGGGGAG.

This clone was seen ten or more times. Sequencing ends 3 residues short of the CDR3 end; the germline J gene provides the rest. J is TRBJ1-4 and V is TRBV5-1; D ambiguous. V lost 2 bases and J 0 bases, leaving 5 bases between the germline ends. The CDR3 is made up of 14 amino acids. Looked up from germline, CDR1 is SGHRS and CDR2 is YFSETQ. The DNA read from the CDR3 is TGCGCCAGCAGCTTCACGGCAACTAATGAAAAA. This codes for CASSFTATNEK. The complete CDR3 sequence is CASSFTATNEKLFF.

At least ten counts were recorded for this clone. The sequenced fragment ends 3 residues before the CDR3 boundary, so the rest is inferred from the germline J gene. This chain links TRBV18 with TRBJ1-2; the match to TRBD1 covers 9 bases. This CDR3 contains 16 residues. Unmatched junction bases numbered 12, after V lost 6 bases and J lost 4 bases. Looked up from germline, CDR1 is KGHSH and CDR2 is LQKENI. The CDR3 bases that were read are TGTGCCAGCTCGTCCGGGACAGGGAATTTGGGCTATGGC. It specifies CASSSGTGNLGYG. The entire CDR3 is CASSSGTGNLGYGYTF.

With respect to this clone: The CDR3 is cut off 3 residues early in the read; its end comes from the germline J gene. The chain couples TRBV2 to TRBJ2-3; 7 bases match TRBD2. The CDR3 has 15 residues. The germline gives CDR1 SNHLY, CDR2 FYNNEI. CDR3 residues: CASSGETEAGETQYF. The covered CDR3 bases are TGTGCCAGCAGTGGGGAGACAGAGGCGGGGGAGACG.

The sample holds many counts of this clone. The CDR3 is cut off 3 residues early in the read; its end comes from the germline J gene. This chain links TRBV5-1 with TRBJ1-4; TRBD1 might be the D (6 bases). This CDR3 is 14 amino acids long. Germline V gene data show CDR1 as SGHRS and CDR2 as YFSETQ. V was trimmed by 0 bases and J by 5 bases, leaving 8 bases between them. The covered CDR3 bases are TGCGCCAGCAGCTTGGGGACAGTAAATGAAAAA. Translation: CASSLGTVNEK. The whole CDR3 protein is CASSLGTVNEKLFF.